Below, 11 T cell receptor beta chains from the same sample are listed, as sequenced in a study of CD8 T cells in Susac syndrome (dated by TCRdb to between 2018 and 2020). The method was the immunoSEQ multiplex PCR assay. RNA was extracted using the RNeasy kit, and about 0.45 to 1 ug of the RNA was reverse transcribed with random hexamers. TCRdb reworked the public reads: Q25 trimming with fastp, MiXCR clone assembly, productive beta chains retained. Rows with a matching CDR3 protein are joined into one entry that keeps the most common DNA and genes. The sample profile shows about 300,000 distinct CDR3 sequences; about 88% of them were found once. Together, the top ten hold around 0.18% of the sample. Input material: CD8+ T cells from PBMCs. The receptors derive from a human donor with multiple sclerosis.

V is TRBV12-3 or TRBV12-4 and J is TRBJ1-1; a weak D match, TRBD1 (5 bases). Deletions cut 7 bases from V and 5 bases from J, with 20 bases between. There are 15 residues in the CDR3. The CDR3 nucleotides are TGTGCCAGCACCCATTCCCGGGACCGTAATACTGAAGCTTTCTTT. Translation gives CASTHSRDRNTEAFF.

This clonotype was observed a handful of times. V and J are TRBV11-2 and TRBJ2-7; 11 nucleotides align to TRBD2. The CDR3 is made up of 15 amino acids. The V segment lost 5 bases and the J segment 2 bases; nucleotides outside the gene matches: 5. CDR1 and CDR2 from the germline V gene are SGHAT and FQNNGV. The CDR3 region has the DNA TGTGCCAGCAGCCATGGGACTAGCGGTACCTACGAGCAGTACTTC. Translation gives CASSHGTSGTYEQYF.

This chain uses TRBV20-1 with TRBJ2-7; D unclear. The CDR3 runs to 13 residues. CDR1 is DFQATT, CDR2 SNEGSKA, per germline (reference sequence). Trimming stripped 3 bases from V and 0 bases from J, with 9 bases between. CDR3 coding DNA: TGCAGTGCTAGTAACAGAAACTCCTACGAGCAGTACTTC. This translates into CSASNRNSYEQYF.

This rearrangement joins TRBV30 to TRBJ1-2; D uncertain. The germline V gene has CDR1 GTSNPN and CDR2 SVGIG (reference sequence). The V gene lost 2 bases and the J gene lost 2 bases, with 9 bases spanning the gap. This CDR3 region has 13 residues. The DNA of the CDR3 is TGTGCCTGGAGTCAAAGGGAAAACTATGGCTACACCTTC. Its protein product is CAWSQRENYGYTF.

This chain joins TRBV6-2 or TRBV6-3 and TRBJ1-1; D remains ambiguous. Trimming shortened V by 2 bases and J by 1 base, and 11 bases separated the two germline ends. Germline V gene sequence: CDR1 MNHEY, CDR2 SVGEGT. The CDR3 totals 15 residues. The CDR3 loop is CASSYVLGWNTEAFF. In nucleotides, the CDR3 is TGTGCCAGCAGTTACGTTCTGGGATGGAACACTGAAGCTTTCTTT.

The rearrangement joins TRBV14 to TRBJ2-1, with a weak D call TRBD2 (6 bases). Germline V gene data show CDR1 as SGHDN and CDR2 as FVKESK. The CDR3 has 11 residues. The V and J ends lost 6 bases and 15 bases respectively, with 15 bases between them. The CDR3 DNA reads TGTGCCAGCAGTCAGGGTACTAGCTGGTTCTTC. Protein product: CASSQGTSWFF.

This sequence joins TRBV30 and TRBJ2-1; 9 bases fit TRBD2. The V gene's germline CDR1 is GTSNPN and CDR2 SVGIG (reference sequence). V lost 1 base to trimming and J lost 3 bases; unmatched junction nucleotides: 7. The CDR3 runs to 16 residues. DNA of the CDR3: TGTGCCTGGAGTGATATTTTAGCGGGAGTCTACAATGAGCAGTTCTTC. This gives the protein CAWSDILAGVYNEQFF.

This clonotype was found a few times. The genes are TRBV4-2 and TRBJ2-1; D ambiguous. Per germline, CDR1 LGHNA and CDR2 YNFKEQ. The CDR3 runs 11 residues. Deletions cut 1 base from V and 8 bases from J, with 3 bases between. The CDR3 DNA reads TGTGCCAGCAGCCAAGGCGATGAGCAGTTCTTC. Amino acids: CASSQGDEQFF.

V usage is TRBV28 and J usage is TRBJ2-2, with 7 nucleotides matching TRBD1. V shed 1 base, J shed 3 bases, and the junction held 5 bases outside the gene matches. The CDR3 length is 16 residues. The germline V gene encodes CDR1 MDHEN and CDR2 SYDVKM. The CDR3 loop reads CASSLSGTVDTGELFF. DNA for the CDR3: TGTGCCAGCAGTTTATCCGGGACAGTAGACACCGGGGAGCTGTTTTTT.

V gene TRBV20-1 combines with J gene TRBJ2-5; possible D gene TRBD1, 6 bases. V was shortened by 6 bases and J by 1 base, with 12 bases between the two germline ends. Germline loops: CDR1 DFQATT, CDR2 SNEGSKA (reference sequence). This CDR3 spans 13 amino acids. The CDR3, as DNA: TGCAGTGCCAGAACAGGGATCCAAGAGACCCAGTACTTC. This encodes CSARTGIQETQYF.

The chain uses TRBV2 and TRBJ2-3; 7 bases agree with TRBD1. With 8 bases clipped from V and 3 bases from J, the junction kept 2 bases outside the gene matches. Germline V lookup: CDR1 SNHLY, CDR2 FYNNEI. This CDR3 has 12 amino acids. The CDR3 reads CASVTGTDTQYF. The CDR3 nucleotides are TGTGCCAGCGTGACAGGGACAGATACGCAGTATTTT.